The rows below give T cell receptor beta chains drawn from one sample of a study of blood T cell repertoires in COVID-19. Method: immunoSEQ multiplex PCR; TCRdb's copy keeps in-frame clones and lacks some. The sample lists over 85,000 clones; 70% to 90% were seen once. The specimen sequenced was peripheral blood. The source is a man in his 60s with acute or convalescent COVID-19. Both conserved end residues are part of each CDR3. The order of the fields is clone size, D gene, V gene, J gene, CDR3 DNA, CDR3 protein. D genes are given only for firm matches. Size tells how often a clone was seen (once, few, many) or the class of an expanded clone, and some rows leave it out.

size: .
D: .
V: TRBV19
J: TRBJ1-1
DNA: TGTGCCAGTAGTATGAAGGGGCCCCCGACGGCCACTGAAGCTTTCTTT
CDR3: CASSMKGPPTATEAFF

size: .
D: .
V: TRBV19
J: TRBJ1-4
DNA: TGTGCCAGTAGTTCGACAGGTGATGAAAAACTGTTTTTT
CDR3: CASSSTGDEKLFF

size: .
D: .
V: TRBV4-3
J: TRBJ2-5
DNA: TGCGCCAGCAGCCAAGTGTGGACACCAGAAGAGACCCAGTACTTC
CDR3: CASSQVWTPEETQYF

size: .
D: TRBD1
V: TRBV27
J: TRBJ1-5
DNA: TGTGCCAGCAGTTACCAAGGGGGCAGCAATCAGCCCCAGCATTTT
CDR3: CASSYQGGSNQPQHF

size: .
D: TRBD1
V: TRBV7-3
J: TRBJ2-5
DNA: TGTGCCAGCAGCCAGCAGGGGGCCCAAGAGACCCAGTACTTC
CDR3: CASSQQGAQETQYF

size: once
D: TRBD2
V: TRBV7-2
J: TRBJ2-7
DNA: TGTGCCAGCAGCTTAGGCGGGGGGGCCTCCTTTTTCGAGCAGTACTTC
CDR3: CASSLGGGASFFEQYF

size: .
D: TRBD1
V: TRBV28
J: TRBJ2-7
DNA: TGTGCCAGCAGGAGGACAGGGGGCTACGAGCAGTACTTC
CDR3: CASRRTGGYEQYF

size: .
D: TRBD1
V: TRBV7-9
J: TRBJ1-5
DNA: TGTGCCAGCAGCTTAGCGGGACAGGGAGGCAATCAGCCCCAGCATTTT
CDR3: CASSLAGQGGNQPQHF

size: few
D: .
V: TRBV7-9
J: TRBJ1-6
DNA: TGTGCCAGCAGCCAGGACAGCCCCTTAGGTTCACCCCTCCACTTT
CDR3: CASSQDSPLGSPLHF

size: .
D: .
V: TRBV18
J: TRBJ2-6
DNA: TGTGCCAGCTCACCACCTCGACAGAGTGGGGCCAACGTCCTGACTTTC
CDR3: CASSPPRQSGANVLTF

size: many
D: TRBD1
V: TRBV6-6
J: TRBJ1-2
DNA: TGTGCCAGCAGTTCAACCGGGACAGCCCATCACTATGGCTACACCTTC
CDR3: CASSSTGTAHHYGYTF

size: .
D: .
V: TRBV13
J: TRBJ2-6
DNA: TGTGCCAGCAGCTTGCGCAGGGCACCGGTTGTGGCCAACGTCCTGACTTTC
CDR3: CASSLRRAPVVANVLTF

size: once
D: .
V: TRBV29-1
J: TRBJ2-3
DNA: TGCAGCGTTAACGGTCGTCAGGGGATCACAGATACGCAGTATTTT
CDR3: CSVNGRQGITDTQYF

size: few
D: TRBD1
V: TRBV7-2
J: TRBJ1-6
DNA: TGTGCCAGCAGCCCACCACAGGGGACTTTTTCACCCCTCCACTTT
CDR3: CASSPPQGTFSPLHF

size: .
D: .
V: TRBV5-6
J: TRBJ1-4
DNA: TGTGCCAGCAGCTTACAATCAGGGGATGGCGAAAAACTGTTTTTT
CDR3: CASSLQSGDGEKLFF

size: .
D: .
V: TRBV12-3/TRBV12-4
J: TRBJ1-4
DNA: TGTGCCAGCAGTTCCCAGAACAATGAAAAACTGTTTTTT
CDR3: CASSSQNNEKLFF

size: .
D: .
V: TRBV30
J: TRBJ1-6
DNA: TGTGCCTGGAGTCCTTCCCGGGGAGGCTCACCCCTCCACTTT
CDR3: CAWSPSRGGSPLHF

size: .
D: .
V: TRBV10-1
J: TRBJ2-1
DNA: TGCGCCAGCAGTGAGAATAGCGGAGCTAACAATGAGCAGTTCTTC
CDR3: CASSENSGANNEQFF

size: .
D: TRBD1
V: TRBV29-1
J: TRBJ2-1
DNA: TGCAGCGTTGAAATGAGACAGGGGGGATACAATGAGCAGTTCTTC
CDR3: CSVEMRQGGYNEQFF

size: .
D: TRBD1
V: TRBV15
J: TRBJ1-1
DNA: TGTGCCACCAGCAGGGGGGGACAGGGAGGAAGTGAAGCTTTCTTT
CDR3: CATSRGGQGGSEAFF

size: .
D: TRBD2
V: TRBV2
J: TRBJ2-7
DNA: TGTGCCAGTGGACTAGTACGCCTCTACGAGCAGTACTTC
CDR3: CASGLVRLYEQYF

size: .
D: .
V: TRBV5-5
J: TRBJ2-1
DNA: TGTGCCAGCAGTGAACTGGGCAGCAGCTCCTACAATGAGCAGTTCTTC
CDR3: CASSELGSSSYNEQFF